These 23 T cell receptor beta chains were all obtained from the same sample, sequenced in a study of blood T cells in healthy people across ages. It was with a sample-barcoded 5' primer and a J-beta primer mix that a second PCR of about 7 to 12 cycles was run. TCRdb reprocessed the 5' RACE reads via MiXCR and lists one record per CDR3 protein. The sample holds 1 million to 1.2 million distinct CDR3 sequences, roughly two fifths seen once. Sequencing was carried out using blood. Receptors were obtained from a man younger than 35 in good health.

This clonotype was found a few times. One base away lies a much larger clone, so this may be a sequencing read error. The rearrangement links TRBV10-3 to TRBJ2-7, with no clear D. The CDR3 has 12 residues. Germline V CDR1 and CDR2: ENHRY, SYGVKD. Trimming cost V 0 bases and J 7 bases, with 7 bases left between them. Here the CDR3 DNA reads TGTGCCATCAGTGAGTCTCGGAATGAGCAGTACTTC. It is translated as CAISESRNEQYF.

V and J are TRBV5-1 and TRBJ1-1; D call uncertain. The germline V gene encodes CDR1 SGHRS and CDR2 YFSETQ. CDR3 length: 14 amino acids. Trimming pared 2 bases from V and 0 bases from J, leaving 8 bases between. CDR3 nucleotide sequence: TGCGCCAGCAGCTTCGTCGGGATGAACACTGAAGCTTTCTTT. Amino acids: CASSFVGMNTEAFF.

The chain recombines TRBV12-3 or TRBV12-4 with TRBJ1-5; D call uncertain. This CDR3 region has 14 residues. Trimming took off 3 bases at V and 5 bases at J, with 11 bases between the two ends. This chain's CDR3 is CASSFTGLDQPQHF. CDR3 nucleotide sequence: TGTGCCAGCAGTTTCACTGGGCTAGATCAGCCCCAGCATTTT.

This clonotype came up a few times. This chain uses TRBV5-1 with TRBJ1-1; the match to TRBD1 covers 7 bases. The CDR3 loop spans 12 amino acids. Germline CDR1 SGHRS, CDR2 YFSETQ. J lost 8 bases, V lost 0 bases, and 1 base had no gene match. This CDR3 reads CASSLVGQEAFF. The DNA of the CDR3 is TGCGCCAGCAGCTTGGTGGGACAGGAAGCTTTCTTT. Drawing the rest from reference TRBV5-1 and TRBJ1-1, the complete variable domain is KAGVTQTPRYLIKTRGQQVTLSCSPISGHRSVSWYQQTPGQGLQFLFEYFSETQRNKGNFPGRFSGRQFSNSRSEMNVSTLELGDSALYLCASSLVGQEAFFGQGTRLTVV.

The chain carries TRBV4-2 and TRBJ1-1; D is possibly TRBD1 (6 bases). Trimming cost V 1 base and J 2 bases, with 11 bases left between them. CDR1 is LGHNA and CDR2 is YNFKEQ in the germline V gene. The CDR3 loop spans 15 amino acids. CDR3 amino acids: CASSQGGGANTEAFF. In DNA form, the CDR3 reads TGTGCCAGCAGCCAAGGCGGGGGGGCCAACACTGAAGCTTTCTTT.

V gene TRBV4-1 combines with J gene TRBJ1-5, with D uncertain. The CDR3 spans 14 residues. Germline V lookup: CDR1 MGHRA, CDR2 YSYEKL. The germline V and J ends were trimmed by 0 bases and 2 bases, with 5 bases remaining between them. The CDR3 DNA reads TGCGCCAGCAGCCAAGATGACGGCAATCAGCCCCAGCATTTT. It is translated as CASSQDDGNQPQHF.

This clonotype was found once. One junction end does not reproduce the germline sequence, and a read error may be involved. CDR3 DNA: TGTGCCAGCAGCGTCGGGCAGGGACCCAACAATGAGCGGTTCTTC. It yields the protein CASSVGQGPNNERFF. The chain employs TRBV9 and TRBJ2-1, with D possibly being TRBD1 or TRBD2 (5 bases each). The germline V gene has CDR1 SGDLS and CDR2 YYNGEE. The CDR3 length is 15 residues. The variable domain in full, completed from reference TRBV9 and TRBJ2-1, reads DSGVTQTPKHLITATGQRVTLRCSPRSGDLSVYWYQQSLDQGLQFLIQYYNGEERAKGNILERFSAQQFPDLHSELNLSSLELGDSALYFCASSVGQGPNNERFFGPGTRLTVL.

This clonotype was counted between two and nine times. This chain links TRBV27 with TRBJ1-5; no clear D. Trimming left V 5 bases short and J 5 bases short, with 13 bases between. Germline CDR1 and CDR2: MNHEY and SMNVEV (reference sequence). The CDR3 spans 14 residues. As DNA, the CDR3 is TGTGCCAGCAGTCCCCGGCAGAGCTATCAGCCCCAGCATTTT. It translates to CASSPRQSYQPQHF.

This clonotype was counted a few times. The V gene is TRBV6-6, the J gene TRBJ1-1, with D perhaps TRBD1 (5 bases). V lost 7 bases and J 1 base, leaving 19 bases between the germline ends. There are 16 residues in the CDR3. Germline V lookup: CDR1 MNHNY, CDR2 SVGAGI (reference sequence). The DNA for the CDR3 is TGTGCCAGCATTAATATCGGCGGGACGGCGAACACTGAAGCTTTCTTT. Residues: CASINIGGTANTEAFF.

On this clonotype: At one end, the junction sequence differs from germline, possibly due to a read error. J is TRBJ1-1 and V is TRBV7-8, with D unclear. The CDR3 totals 14 residues. The germline V gene encodes CDR1 SGHVS and CDR2 FQNEAQ. CDR3 in DNA: TGTGCCAGCAGCTTATACGGTCAGAACATTGAAGCTTTCTTT. It specifies CASSLYGQNIEAFF.

The chain uses TRBV4-1 and TRBJ1-1; D is ambiguous. The CDR3 contains 14 residues. CDR1 and CDR2 (germline): MGHRA, YSYEKL. Trimming took off 4 bases at V and 7 bases at J, with 16 bases between the two ends. Here the CDR3 reads CASSPHRTGGEAFF. The CDR3 DNA follows: TGCGCCAGCAGCCCTCACCGGACTGGAGGTGAAGCTTTCTTT.

In this sample, this clonotype turned up a few times. The chain links TRBV5-6 to TRBJ2-1, with a weak D call TRBD1 (7 bases). Deletions cut 4 bases from V and 0 bases from J, with 17 bases between. The CDR3 length is 17 residues. The V gene's germline CDR1 is SGHDT and CDR2 YYEEEE. CDR3 bases: TGTGCCAGCAGCGGGCGGGACAGCCTTTTCTCCTACAATGAGCAGTTCTTC. It is translated as CASSGRDSLFSYNEQFF.

V is TRBV30 and J is TRBJ2-2; 9 bases line up with TRBD1. Germline V lookup: CDR1 GTSNPN, CDR2 SVGIG (reference sequence). This CDR3 region has 14 residues. V lost 6 bases, J lost 2 bases, and 4 bases stayed unmatched. CDR3 in amino acids: CACHRGPNTGELFF. CDR3 sequence (DNA): TGTGCCTGCCACAGGGGGCCCAACACCGGGGAGCTGTTTTTT.

The chain links TRBV11-2 to TRBJ2-5; the D is unclear. The CDR3 runs to 14 residues. Trimming took 0 bases from V and 4 from J, leaving 9 bases between them. Germline loops: CDR1 SGHAT, CDR2 FQNNGV. Here the CDR3 DNA reads TGTGCCAGCAGCTTAGACAGGCCTCCAGAGACCCAGTACTTC. Amino acid sequence: CASSLDRPPETQYF.

This chain joins TRBV3-1 and TRBJ1-3; 7 bases are shared with TRBD1. V gave up 1 base and J gave up 0 bases; unmatched junction bases: 3. Germline values: CDR1 LGHDT, CDR2 YNNKEL (reference sequence). The CDR3 is 16 residues long. The DNA of the CDR3 is TGTGCCAGCAGCCAAGGGAGGGGGCTCTCTGGAAACACCATATATTTT. The encoded protein is CASSQGRGLSGNTIYF.

This clonotype was seen a few times. This chain links TRBV5-1 with TRBJ1-1; 10 bases map to TRBD1. There are 15 residues in the CDR3. Trimming cost V 4 bases and J 1 base; bases outside gene matches: 4. Looked up from germline, CDR1 is SGHRS and CDR2 is YFSETQ. The CDR3 coding sequence is TGCGCCAGCAGCGCCAGACAGGGGGCGAACACTGAAGCTTTCTTT. Translation: CASSARQGANTEAFF. The whole variable domain, filled in from reference TRBV5-1 and TRBJ1-1, reads KAGVTQTPRYLIKTRGQQVTLSCSPISGHRSVSWYQQTPGQGLQFLFEYFSETQRNKGNFPGRFSGRQFSNSRSEMNVSTLELGDSALYLCASSARQGANTEAFFGQGTRLTVV.

This sequence joins TRBV15 and TRBJ2-1; D call uncertain. Germline V gene lookup returns CDR1 LNHNV and CDR2 YYDKDF (reference sequence). Trimming pared 3 bases from V and 4 bases from J, leaving 7 bases between. There are 13 residues in the CDR3. DNA of the CDR3: TGTGCCACCAGCAGTCTGGAGTACAATGAGCAGTTCTTC. Translated, it gives CATSSLEYNEQFF.

This clonotype was detected only once. This chain joins TRBV12-3 or TRBV12-4 and TRBJ1-1; 7 nucleotides line up with TRBD1. This CDR3 has 12 residues. The trim removed 4 bases at V and 10 bases at J, leaving 6 bases unmatched. CDR3 DNA: TGTGCCAGCAGTTACAGGGGTAAGGGAGCTTTCTTT. Protein product: CASSYRGKGAFF.

The rearrangement joins TRBV20-1 to TRBJ1-2; D is undetermined. The V gene lost 2 bases and the J gene lost 2 bases, with 6 bases spanning the gap. The CDR3 loop spans 12 amino acids. Germline V gives CDR1 DFQATT, CDR2 SNEGSKA (reference sequence). CDR3 protein: CSARSGNYGYTF. CDR3 DNA sequence: TGCAGTGCTAGATCAGGAAACTATGGCTACACCTTC.

This clonotype was seen once. The chain has TRBV20-1 and TRBJ2-1, with D hard to call. With 6 bases removed from V and 5 bases from J, the gap between germline ends came to 11 bases. The CDR3 loop spans 12 amino acids. Germline V gives CDR1 DFQATT, CDR2 SNEGSKA (reference sequence). In DNA, the CDR3 is TGCAGTGCGCGGTCATACGACAATGAGCAGTTCTTC. It yields the protein CSARSYDNEQFF.

The chain joins TRBV4-1 to TRBJ1-2; D is ambiguous. Germline-derived CDR1 and CDR2 are MGHRA and YSYEKL. V was clipped by 4 bases and J by 1 base, with 19 bases between them. The CDR3 loop spans 17 amino acids. The CDR3 DNA sequence: TGCGCCAGCAGCCCCGACCCCGTCCCAGTCAATAACTATGGCTACACCTTC. This encodes CASSPDPVPVNNYGYTF.

V and J are TRBV27 and TRBJ2-1; no firm D call. V lost 1 base to trimming and J lost 5 bases, with 6 bases between them. From germline, CDR1 is MNHEY and CDR2 SMNVEV (reference sequence). CDR3 length: 13 residues. CDR3 in amino acids: CASSLWPNNEQFF. The CDR3 DNA follows: TGTGCCAGCAGTTTATGGCCTAACAATGAGCAGTTCTTC.

The chain couples TRBV29-1 to TRBJ1-5; 9 bases are a match to TRBD1. This CDR3 comprises 15 residues. The V and J ends lost 4 bases and 3 bases, in that order; junction bases with no gene match: 7. Looked up from germline, CDR1 is SQVTM and CDR2 is ANQGSEA. The CDR3 sequence is CSVATGQGLNQPQHF. CDR3 sequence (DNA): TGCAGCGTTGCCACGGGACAGGGACTCAATCAGCCCCAGCATTTT.